This passage covers 10 T cell receptor beta chains from one sample sequenced in a study of technical replicates of blood from a handful of donors (dated 2017 in TCRdb). Library preparation used the immunoSEQ multiplex PCR assay. Imported from immuneACCESS, the table was reduced by TCRdb to in-frame sequences with V and J called. These copies leave out some clones; in studies compared against another copy, an unresolved V gene accounts for under half, and the cause of the remainder is not known. The sample records fewer than 85,000 clones, roughly 94% of which are singletons. The top ten constitute approximately 0.24% of the sample. Sequenced material: T cells isolated from PBMCs. The source is a human donor in good health.

A few counts support this clone. This chain uses TRBV6-4 with TRBJ2-5; D is unclear. V was trimmed by 4 bases and J by 1 base, leaving 7 bases between them. The CDR3 has 13 amino acids. CDR1 and CDR2 (germline): MRHNA, SNTAGT. CDR3 sequence reads: CASSASAQETQYF. CDR3 nucleotides: TGTGCCAGCAGTGCAAGCGCCCAAGAGACCCAGTACTTC.

The chain recombines TRBV6-5 with TRBJ2-7; D is possibly TRBD2 (6 bases). CDR1 is MNHEY, CDR2 SVGAGI, per germline. The CDR3 runs to 14 residues. The V end was cut by 0 bases, the J end by 3 bases, with 9 bases between. In DNA, the CDR3 is TGTGCCAGCAGTTACTCCTTGACTAGCTACGAGCAGTACTTC. Its translation: CASSYSLTSYEQYF.

This clone appeared a single time. The V and J genes are TRBV30 and TRBJ1-4; D remains unclear. Trimming stripped 2 bases from V and 8 bases from J, with 9 bases between. Germline V lookup: CDR1 GTSNPN, CDR2 SVGIG (reference sequence). The CDR3 is made up of 12 amino acids. The CDR3 region is CAWSFRGEKLFF. CDR3 in DNA: TGTGCCTGGAGTTTTAGAGGAGAAAAACTGTTTTTT.

This clone showed up just once. The V call is TRBV19, the J call TRBJ2-3; 10 nucleotides line up with TRBD2. V shed 6 bases, J shed 0 bases, and the junction held 18 bases outside the gene matches. Per the germline V gene, CDR1 is LNHDA and CDR2 is SQIVND (reference sequence). The CDR3 consists of 20 residues. CDR3: CASRTWIGLAGALSTDTQYF. Written as DNA, the CDR3 is TGTGCCAGTAGGACCTGGATCGGGCTAGCGGGGGCCCTTAGCACAGATACGCAGTATTTT.

This clone was picked up one time. The rearrangement joins TRBV7-9 to TRBJ1-1; 8 nucleotides match TRBD1. This CDR3 is 16 amino acids long. Germline CDR1 is SEHNR and CDR2 is FQNEAQ (reference sequence). V dropped 4 bases and J dropped 4; count of bases not matched to a gene: 11. CDR3 loop: CASSSLRDRFVTEAFF. The CDR3 DNA is TGTGCCAGCAGCTCCCTCCGGGACAGGTTCGTCACTGAAGCTTTCTTT.

The gene calls are TRBV9 and TRBJ1-4; weak D call: TRBD1 (6 bases). The ends were cut back, 3 bases at V and 5 bases at J, with 11 bases in the middle. The CDR3 extends over 14 amino acids. Per germline, CDR1 SGDLS and CDR2 YYNGEE. The CDR3 DNA reads TGTGCCAGCAGCGACCGACAGGAAAATGAAAAACTGTTTTTT. It translates to CASSDRQENEKLFF.

This clone has more than one count but fewer than ten. The chain combines TRBV2 with TRBJ2-7, with D perhaps TRBD1 (6 bases). The CDR3 is made up of 14 amino acids. The germline CDR1 and CDR2 sequences are SNHLY and FYNNEI. V dropped 7 bases and J dropped 3 bases, with 16 bases sitting between them. The CDR3 DNA follows: TGTGCCAGCAAGTACCAGGGGACGGTCTACGAGCAGTACTTC. This gives the protein CASKYQGTVYEQYF.

The chain recombines TRBV29-1 with TRBJ2-7; TRBD1 is a possible D gene (6 bases). This CDR3 has 12 amino acids. Deletions cut 7 bases from V and 5 bases from J, with 15 bases between. Germline CDR1 reads SQVTM; CDR2 reads ANQGSEA. The CDR3 sequence is CSAGWTVNEQYF. CDR3 coding DNA: TGCAGCGCGGGGTGGACAGTCAACGAGCAGTACTTC.

This chain joins TRBV5-1 and TRBJ2-3, with 8 bases that match TRBD2. Trimming at V came to 4 bases and at J to 3 bases, leaving 22 bases not matched to a gene. The CDR3 loop spans 20 amino acids. Germline CDR1 is SGHRS and CDR2 is YFSETQ. The CDR3: CASSPQGSGAGFGATDTQYF. CDR3 bases: TGCGCCAGCAGCCCCCAGGGTAGCGGGGCCGGGTTTGGTGCGACAGATACGCAGTATTTT.

CDR3 in DNA: TGCGCCAGCAGCTTTAGTGGCGGCAGGGGAGACTATGGCTACACCTTC. This gives the protein CASSFSGGRGDYGYTF. The chain joins TRBV5-1 to TRBJ1-2; perhaps TRBD1 as D (6 bases). CDR3 length equals 16 residues. The germline CDR1 and CDR2 sequences are SGHRS and YFSETQ. V lost 2 bases and J lost 3, with 17 bases in between.